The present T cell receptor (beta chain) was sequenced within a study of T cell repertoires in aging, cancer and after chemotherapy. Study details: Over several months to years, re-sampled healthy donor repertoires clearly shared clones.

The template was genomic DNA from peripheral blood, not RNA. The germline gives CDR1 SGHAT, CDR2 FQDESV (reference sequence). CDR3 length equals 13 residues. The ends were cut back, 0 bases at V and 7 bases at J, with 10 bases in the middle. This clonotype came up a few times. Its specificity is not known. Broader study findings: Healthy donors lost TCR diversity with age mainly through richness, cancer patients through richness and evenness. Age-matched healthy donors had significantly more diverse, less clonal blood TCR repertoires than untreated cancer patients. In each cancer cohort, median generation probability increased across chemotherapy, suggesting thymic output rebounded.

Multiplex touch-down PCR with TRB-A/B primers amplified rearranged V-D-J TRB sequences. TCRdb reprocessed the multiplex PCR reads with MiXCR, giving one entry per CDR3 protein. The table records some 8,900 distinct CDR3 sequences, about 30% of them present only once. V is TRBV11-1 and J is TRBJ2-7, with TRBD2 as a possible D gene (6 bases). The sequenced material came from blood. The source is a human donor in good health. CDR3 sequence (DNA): TGTGCCAGCAGCTTAGCGTTTGCGGGAGAGCAGTACTTC. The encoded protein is CASSLAFAGEQYF.